This T cell receptor beta chain stems from a study of T cells in Graves' hyperthyroidism and ophthalmopathy. Study-wide findings and caveats: Ophthalmopathy and stable hyperthyroidism were separated by a 13 V-J model. Blood also contained most expanded thyroid clonotypes above 0.001.

This clonotype was counted ten times or more. Antigen specificity is unknown. TCR beta CDR3 regions were amplified from RNA. The TCR CDR3 was amplified in a first-round RT-PCR using the HTBI primer set. TCRdb ran MiXCR on the multiplex PCR reads and lists one entry per CDR3 protein. Of some 500,000 distinct CDR3 sequences listed, about 16% were seen once; the top ten hold about 29%. V lost 4 bases, J lost 1 base, and 14 bases lay in between. Per germline, CDR1 MNHEY and CDR2 SVGEGT. The CDR3 length is 15 residues. It was around 11 ml of fresh peripheral blood that supplied the PBMCs. The clonotype was recovered from a woman aged 30 to 39 with Graves' ophthalmopathy. Sequencing was carried out using blood. The chain combines TRBV6-2 or TRBV6-3 with TRBJ2-7; tentative D call: TRBD1 (6 bases). DNA of the CDR3: TGTGCCAGCAGTTGGACAGAGACTTCATCCTACGAGCAGTACTTC. It is translated as CASSWTETSSYEQYF.